This TCR beta chain was recovered during a study of cytotoxic CD8 clonotypes in ibrutinib-treated CLL. The count of this clone is one. Germline CDR1 is SGHRS and CDR2 is YFSETQ. The CDR3 runs to 13 residues. The V and J ends lost 2 bases and 5 bases respectively, with 10 bases between them. Measured with immunoSEQ multiplex PCR; TCRdb has only the in-frame clones, and not every one. The sample has over 70,000 clones; 70% to 80% are singletons. The receptor was derived from a human donor with chronic lymphocytic leukemia. The V gene is TRBV5-1, the J gene TRBJ2-5; TRBD1 is a possible D gene (6 bases). Sequencing was performed on PBMCs, taken after 12 months of ibrutinib treatment. The CDR3 DNA follows: TGCGCCAGCAGCTTAGGGGGAGTGGAGACCCAGTACTTC. It specifies CASSLGGVETQYF.